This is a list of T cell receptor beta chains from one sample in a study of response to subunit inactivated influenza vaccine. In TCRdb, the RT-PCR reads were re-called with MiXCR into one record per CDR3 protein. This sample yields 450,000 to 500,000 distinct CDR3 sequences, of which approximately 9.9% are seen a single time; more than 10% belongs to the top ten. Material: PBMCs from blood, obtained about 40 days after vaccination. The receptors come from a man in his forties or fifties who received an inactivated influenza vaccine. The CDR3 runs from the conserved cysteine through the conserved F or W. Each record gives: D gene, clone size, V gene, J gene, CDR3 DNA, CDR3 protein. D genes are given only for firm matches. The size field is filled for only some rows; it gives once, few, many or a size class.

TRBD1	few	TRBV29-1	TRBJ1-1	TGCAGCGTTGCACGGACAGGAATGAACACTGAAGCTTTCTTT	CSVARTGMNTEAFF
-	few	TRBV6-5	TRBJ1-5	TGTGCCAGCAGTTACTCTTCCAGGGGCCTTTATAGCAATCAGCCCCAGCATTTT	CASSYSSRGLYSNQPQHF
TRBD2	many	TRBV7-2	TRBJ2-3	TGTGCCAGCTCCGGGGGGGCCGCCAACACAGATACGCAGTATTTT	CASSGGAANTDTQYF
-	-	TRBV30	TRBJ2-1	TGTGCCTGGATCGGGACCGTCAATGAGCAGTTCTTC	CAWIGTVNEQFF
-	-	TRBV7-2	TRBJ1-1	TGTGCCAGCAGCAAACAGGGTTACACTGAAGCTTTCTTT	CASSKQGYTEAFF
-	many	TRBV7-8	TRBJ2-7	TGTGCCAGCAGCTCTACCAGGGGAAACTCCTACGAGCAGTACTTC	CASSSTRGNSYEQYF
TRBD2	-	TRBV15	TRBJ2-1	TGTGCCACCAGCCCAAGCGGGAGGGATTACAATGAGCAGTTCTTC	CATSPSGRDYNEQFF
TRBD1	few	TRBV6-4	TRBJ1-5	TGTGCCAGCAGTGACCGGGGACAGGTATACAATCAGCCCCAGCATTTT	CASSDRGQVYNQPQHF
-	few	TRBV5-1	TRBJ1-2	TGCGCCAGCAGCTTGGACAGGAGGACCGTCAACTATGGCTACACCTTC	CASSLDRRTVNYGYTF
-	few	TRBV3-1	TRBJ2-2	TGTGCCAGCAGCCACCCTCCGAACACCGGGGAGCTGTTTTTT	CASSHPPNTGELFF
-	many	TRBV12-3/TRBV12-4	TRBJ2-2	TGTGCCGGATCGATTGGGGAGATCGGGGAGCTGTTTTTT	CAGSIGEIGELFF
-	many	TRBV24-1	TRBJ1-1	TGTGCCACCAGTGACCCGGACTACACTGAAGCTTTCTTT	CATSDPDYTEAFF
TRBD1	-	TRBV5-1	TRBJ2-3	TGCGCCAGCCGGGACAGGGTGGCGGGCACAGATACGCAGTATTTT	CASRDRVAGTDTQYF
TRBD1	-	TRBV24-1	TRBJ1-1	TGTGCCACCAGTGGACAGGGTGACACTGAAGCTTTCTTT	CATSGQGDTEAFF
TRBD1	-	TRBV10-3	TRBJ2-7	TGTGCCACCCAATTTGGGCAGGGGGTATACGAGCAGTACTTC	CATQFGQGVYEQYF
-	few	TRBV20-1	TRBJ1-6	TGCAGTGCTAGGGAGGGAGGTGGCTCACCCCTCCACTTT	CSAREGGGSPLHF
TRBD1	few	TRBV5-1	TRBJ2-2	TGCGCCAGCTCAGGACAGGGTCTGATGGACACCGGGGAGCTGTTTTTT	CASSGQGLMDTGELFF
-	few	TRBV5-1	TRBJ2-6	TGCGCCAGCAGCTGGGGGACGGGGAACTCTGGGGCCAACGTCCTGACTTTC	CASSWGTGNSGANVLTF
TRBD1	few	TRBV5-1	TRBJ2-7	TGCGCCAGCAGAACAACGGGACAGGGGGCCTACGAGCAGTACTTC	CASRTTGQGAYEQYF
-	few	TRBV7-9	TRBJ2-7	TGTGCCAGCAGTCTCTCGGACAGACCCTACGAGCAGTACTTC	CASSLSDRPYEQYF
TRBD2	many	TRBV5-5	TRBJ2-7	TGTGCCAGCAGCCCGACTAGCGGGGGCATTTACGAGCAGTACTTC	CASSPTSGGIYEQYF
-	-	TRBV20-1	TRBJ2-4	TGCAGTGCTAGTACGGGTTCCGCCAAAAACATTCAGTACTTC	CSASTGSAKNIQYF
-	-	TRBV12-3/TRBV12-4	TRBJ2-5	TGTGCCAGCAGGCCGACTATCTCGGAGACCCAGTACTTC	CASRPTISETQYF
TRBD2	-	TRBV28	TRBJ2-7	TGTGCCAGCATAAAAGACCGGGACTATAACTACGAGCAGTACTTC	CASIKDRDYNYEQYF
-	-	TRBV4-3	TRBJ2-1	TGCGCCAGCAGCCCCGTTTTCCCGTCCTACAATGAGCAGTTCTTC	CASSPVFPSYNEQFF
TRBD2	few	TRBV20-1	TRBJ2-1	TGCAGTGCTACCGCCTGGGAGGGCTACAATGAGCAGTTCTTC	CSATAWEGYNEQFF